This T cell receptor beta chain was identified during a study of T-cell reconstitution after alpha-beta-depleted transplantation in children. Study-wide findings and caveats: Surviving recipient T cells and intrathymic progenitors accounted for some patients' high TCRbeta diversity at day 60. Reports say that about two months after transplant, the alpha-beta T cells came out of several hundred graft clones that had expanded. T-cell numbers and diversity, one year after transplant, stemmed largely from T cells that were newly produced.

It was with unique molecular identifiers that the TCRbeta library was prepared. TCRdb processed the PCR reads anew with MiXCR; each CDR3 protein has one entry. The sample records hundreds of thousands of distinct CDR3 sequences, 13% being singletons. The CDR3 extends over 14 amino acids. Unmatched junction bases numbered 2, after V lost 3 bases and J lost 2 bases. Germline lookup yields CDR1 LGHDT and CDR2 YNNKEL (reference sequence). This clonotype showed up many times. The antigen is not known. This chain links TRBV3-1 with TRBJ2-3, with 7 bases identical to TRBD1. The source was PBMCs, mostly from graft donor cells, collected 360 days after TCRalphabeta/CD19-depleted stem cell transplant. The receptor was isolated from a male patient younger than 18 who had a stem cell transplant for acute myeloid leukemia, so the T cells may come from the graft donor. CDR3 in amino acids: CASSQDRFTDTQYF. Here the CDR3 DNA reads TGTGCCAGCAGCCAGGACAGGTTCACAGATACGCAGTATTTT.